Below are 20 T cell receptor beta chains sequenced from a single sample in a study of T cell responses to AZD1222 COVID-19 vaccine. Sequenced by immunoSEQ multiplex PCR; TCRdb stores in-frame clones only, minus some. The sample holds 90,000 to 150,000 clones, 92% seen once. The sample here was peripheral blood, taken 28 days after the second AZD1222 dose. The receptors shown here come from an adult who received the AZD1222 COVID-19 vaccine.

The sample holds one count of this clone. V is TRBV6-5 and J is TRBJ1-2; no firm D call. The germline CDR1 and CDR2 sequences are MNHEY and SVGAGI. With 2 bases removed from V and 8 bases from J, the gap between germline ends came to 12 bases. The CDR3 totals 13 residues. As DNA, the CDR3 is TGTGCCAGCAGTTACGGCGGATTGGGCGGCTACACCTTC. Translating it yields CASSYGGLGGYTF.

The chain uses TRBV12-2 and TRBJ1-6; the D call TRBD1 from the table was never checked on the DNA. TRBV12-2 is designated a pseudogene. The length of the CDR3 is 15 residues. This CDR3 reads CASRLNTGLYSPLHF. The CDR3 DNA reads TGTGCAAGTCGCTTAAACACAGGGTTGTATTCACCCCTCCACTTT.

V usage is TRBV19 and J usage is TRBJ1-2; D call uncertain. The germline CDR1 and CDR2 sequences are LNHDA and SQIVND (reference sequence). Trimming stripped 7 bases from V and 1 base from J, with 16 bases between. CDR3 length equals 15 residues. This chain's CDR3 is CASNSGSNNNYGYTF. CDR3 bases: TGTGCCAGTAATAGCGGATCCAATAATAACTATGGCTACACCTTC.

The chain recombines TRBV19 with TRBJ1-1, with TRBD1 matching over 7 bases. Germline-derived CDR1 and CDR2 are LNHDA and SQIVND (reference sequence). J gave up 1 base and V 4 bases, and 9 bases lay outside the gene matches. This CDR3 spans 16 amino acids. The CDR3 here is CASSSPTGRGNTEAFF. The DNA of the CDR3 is TGTGCCAGTAGTAGCCCGACAGGGAGGGGGAACACTGAAGCTTTCTTT. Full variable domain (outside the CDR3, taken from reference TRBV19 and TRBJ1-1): DGGITQSPKYLFRKEGQNVTLSCEQNLNHDAMYWYRQDPGQGLRLIYYSQIVNDFQKGDIAEGYSVSREKKESFPLTVTSAQKNPTAFYLCASSSPTGRGNTEAFFGQGTRLTVV.

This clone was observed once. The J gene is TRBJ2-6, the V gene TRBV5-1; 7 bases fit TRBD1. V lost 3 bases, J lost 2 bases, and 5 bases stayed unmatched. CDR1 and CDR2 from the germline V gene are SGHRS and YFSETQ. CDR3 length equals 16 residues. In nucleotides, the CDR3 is TGCGCCAGCAGCTCTTCTAGGGGGCCTGGGGCCAACGTCCTGACTTTC. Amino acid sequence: CASSSSRGPGANVLTF.

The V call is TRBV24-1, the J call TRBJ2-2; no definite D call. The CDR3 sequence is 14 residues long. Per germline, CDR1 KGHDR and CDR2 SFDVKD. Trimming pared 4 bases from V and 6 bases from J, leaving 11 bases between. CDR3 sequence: CATSDDRLSGELFF. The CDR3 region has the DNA TGTGCCACCAGTGACGACCGCCTCTCCGGGGAGCTGTTTTTT.

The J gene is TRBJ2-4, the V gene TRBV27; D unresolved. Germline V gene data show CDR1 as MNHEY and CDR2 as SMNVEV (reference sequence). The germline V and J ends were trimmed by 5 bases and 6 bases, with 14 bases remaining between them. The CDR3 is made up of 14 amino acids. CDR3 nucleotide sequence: TGTGCCAGCAGTGCCCCCCGTGGATCAAACATTCAGTACTTC. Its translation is CASSAPRGSNIQYF.

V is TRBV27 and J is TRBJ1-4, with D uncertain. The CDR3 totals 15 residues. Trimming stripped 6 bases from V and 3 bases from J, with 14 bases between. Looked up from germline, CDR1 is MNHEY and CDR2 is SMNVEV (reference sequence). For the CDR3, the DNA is TGTGCCAGCAGACTCGAGTGGGGTTCTAATGAAAAACTGTTTTTT. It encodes CASRLEWGSNEKLFF.

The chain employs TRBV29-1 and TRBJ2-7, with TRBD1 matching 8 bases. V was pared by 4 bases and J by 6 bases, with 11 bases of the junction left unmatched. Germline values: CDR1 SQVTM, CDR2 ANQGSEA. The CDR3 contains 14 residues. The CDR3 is CSVVPQGAVGEQYF. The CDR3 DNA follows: TGCAGCGTTGTGCCCCAGGGGGCGGTCGGCGAGCAGTACTTC.

The CDR3 nucleotides read TGTGCCACCGCGACAGATGGAAACACCATATATTTT. It specifies CATATDGNTIYF. The V and J genes are TRBV6-5 and TRBJ1-3; a weak D match, TRBD1 (5 bases). CDR1 MNHEY and CDR2 SVGAGI come from the germline V gene. The V end lost 10 bases, the J end lost 3 bases, and 10 bases lay between the germline ends. The CDR3 has 12 residues.

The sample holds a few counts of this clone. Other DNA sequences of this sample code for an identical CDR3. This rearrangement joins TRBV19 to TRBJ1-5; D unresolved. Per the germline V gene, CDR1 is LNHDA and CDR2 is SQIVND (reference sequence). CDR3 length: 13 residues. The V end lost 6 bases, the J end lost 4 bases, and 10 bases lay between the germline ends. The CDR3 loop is CASRRDRNQPQHF. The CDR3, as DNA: TGTGCCAGTAGGCGTGATAGGAATCAGCCCCAGCATTTT. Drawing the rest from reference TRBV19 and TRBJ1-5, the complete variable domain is DGGITQSPKYLFRKEGQNVTLSCEQNLNHDAMYWYRQDPGQGLRLIYYSQIVNDFQKGDIAEGYSVSREKKESFPLTVTSAQKNPTAFYLCASRRDRNQPQHFGDGTRLSIL.

CDR3 DNA: TGCGCCAGCAGCCAAGCCCTCGACAGGTCCTCCTACGAGCAGTACTTC. Translation: CASSQALDRSSYEQYF. V gene TRBV4-1 combines with J gene TRBJ2-7, with D possibly TRBD1 on 6 matching bases. This CDR3 spans 16 amino acids. CDR1 and CDR2 from the germline V gene are MGHRA and YSYEKL. Trimming cost V 1 base and J 0 bases, with 13 bases left between them.

The CDR3 nucleotides read TGCGCCAGCAGCTTACTCACCACAGATACGCAGTATTTT. It translates to CASSLLTTDTQYF. The chain has TRBV5-1 and TRBJ2-3; D gene unclear. The ends were cut back, 2 bases at V and 2 bases at J, with 6 bases in the middle. The CDR3 contains 13 residues. Germline CDR1 and CDR2: SGHRS and YFSETQ.

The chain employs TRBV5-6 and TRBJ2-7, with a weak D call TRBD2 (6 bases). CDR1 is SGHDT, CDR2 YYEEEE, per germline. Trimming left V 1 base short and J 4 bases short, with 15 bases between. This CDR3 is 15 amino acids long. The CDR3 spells CASSLNRRGFYEQYF. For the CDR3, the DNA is TGTGCCAGCAGCTTGAATCGTCGGGGGTTTTACGAGCAGTACTTC.

The CDR3 loop is CASAAFGEYNEQFF. Written as DNA, the CDR3 is TGTGCCTCTGCAGCATTCGGGGAGTACAATGAGCAGTTCTTC. J is TRBJ2-1 and V is TRBV7-2; D possibly corresponds to TRBD2 (5 bases). With 11 bases removed from V and 4 bases from J, the gap between germline ends came to 18 bases. Germline loops: CDR1 SGHTA, CDR2 FQGNSA. The CDR3 has 14 residues.

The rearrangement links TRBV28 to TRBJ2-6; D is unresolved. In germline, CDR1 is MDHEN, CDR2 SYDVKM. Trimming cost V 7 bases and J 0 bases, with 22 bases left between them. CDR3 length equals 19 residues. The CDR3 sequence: CASTRRVGQLSSGANVLTF. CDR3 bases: TGTGCCAGCACTCGAAGGGTAGGGCAGCTATCCTCTGGGGCCAACGTCCTGACTTTC.

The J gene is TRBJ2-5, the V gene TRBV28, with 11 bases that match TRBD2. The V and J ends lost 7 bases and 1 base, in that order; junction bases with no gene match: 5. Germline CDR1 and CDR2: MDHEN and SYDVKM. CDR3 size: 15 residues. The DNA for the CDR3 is TGTGCCAGCACCGGACTAGCGGGTTTCCAAGAGACCCAGTACTTC. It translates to CASTGLAGFQETQYF.

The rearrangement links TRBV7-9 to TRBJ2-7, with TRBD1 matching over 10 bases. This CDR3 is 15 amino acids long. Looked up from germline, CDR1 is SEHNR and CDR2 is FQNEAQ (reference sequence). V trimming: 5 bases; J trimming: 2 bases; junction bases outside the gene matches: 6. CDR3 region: CASSLDRGRPYEQYF. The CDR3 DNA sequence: TGTGCCAGCAGCCTTGACAGGGGGCGACCCTACGAGCAGTACTTC. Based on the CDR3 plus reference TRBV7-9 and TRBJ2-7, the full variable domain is DTGVSQNPRHKITKRGQNVTFRCDPISEHNRLYWYRQTLGQGPEFLTYFQNEAQLEKSRLLSDRFSAERPKGSFSTLEIQRTEQGDSAMYLCASSLDRGRPYEQYFGPGTRLTVT.

The DNA of the CDR3 is TGTGCCAGTAGCCGGGACATCCTATCCTACAATGAGCAGTTCTTC. Protein product: CASSRDILSYNEQFF. The V gene is TRBV19, the J gene TRBJ2-1; possibly TRBD1 for D (6 bases). Germline V gives CDR1 LNHDA, CDR2 SQIVND (reference sequence). There are 15 residues in the CDR3. Trimming removed 6 bases from V and 1 base from J, with 13 bases in between.

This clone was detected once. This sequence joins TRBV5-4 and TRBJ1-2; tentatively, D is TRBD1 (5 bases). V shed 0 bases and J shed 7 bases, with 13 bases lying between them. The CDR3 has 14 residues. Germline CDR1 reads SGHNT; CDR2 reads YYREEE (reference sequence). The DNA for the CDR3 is TGTGCCAGCAGCTTGGGCGGGGGGGATTTTGGCTACACCTTC. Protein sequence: CASSLGGGDFGYTF.